These 23 T cell receptor beta chains came from one sample sequenced in a study of blood T cell repertoires in COVID-19. Measured with immunoSEQ multiplex PCR; TCRdb has only the in-frame clones, and not every one. The sample shows about 340,000 clones, approximately 82% of them seen only once. Sequencing was carried out using peripheral blood. The receptor set was obtained from a man aged 25-40 years with active or convalescent COVID-19.

The chain links TRBV7-2 to TRBJ2-3; 11 bases map to TRBD2. The CDR3 sequence is 15 residues long. Germline-derived CDR1 and CDR2 are SGHTA and FQGNSA. Trimming at V came to 4 bases and at J to 7 bases, leaving 7 bases not matched to a gene. CDR3 bases: TGTGCCAGCAGCTCCGCGGCTAGCGGGGGGAATACGCAGTATTTT. Translated: CASSSAASGGNTQYF. The whole variable domain, filled in from reference TRBV7-2 and TRBJ2-3, reads GAGVSQSPSNKVTEKGKDVELRCDPISGHTALYWYRQSLGQGLEFLIYFQGNSAPDKSGLPSDRFSAERTGGSVSTLTIQRTQQEDSAVYLCASSSAASGGNTQYFGPGTRLTVL.

The gene calls are TRBV7-2 and TRBJ2-5; D is uncertain. V shed 4 bases and J shed 1 base, with 7 bases lying between them. This CDR3 is built from 13 residues. Per germline, CDR1 SGHTA and CDR2 FQGNSA. The CDR3 DNA sequence: TGTGCCAGCAGCTCAGCCCGCCAAGAGACCCAGTACTTC. Protein product: CASSSARQETQYF.

The chain uses TRBV29-1 and TRBJ2-2; TRBD1 matches 8 bases. The CDR3 covers 11 residues. V was pared by 7 bases and J by 5 bases, with 0 bases of the junction left unmatched. CDR1 is SQVTM and CDR2 is ANQGSEA in the germline V gene. This CDR3 reads CSGTGTGELFF. In nucleotides, the CDR3 is TGCAGCGGGACAGGGACCGGGGAGCTGTTTTTT.

A few counts support this clone. This chain joins TRBV5-1 and TRBJ2-3, with 10 positions matching TRBD2. V dropped 3 bases and J dropped 5; count of bases not matched to a gene: 6. This CDR3 comprises 15 residues. Looked up from germline, CDR1 is SGHRS and CDR2 is YFSETQ. The CDR3 DNA reads TGCGCCAGCAGCTCCCTAGCGGGAGAGGGAGATACGCAGTATTTT. Its protein is CASSSLAGEGDTQYF. The whole variable domain, filled in from reference TRBV5-1 and TRBJ2-3, reads KAGVTQTPRYLIKTRGQQVTLSCSPISGHRSVSWYQQTPGQGLQFLFEYFSETQRNKGNFPGRFSGRQFSNSRSEMNVSTLELGDSALYLCASSSLAGEGDTQYFGPGTRLTVL.

The chain couples TRBV4-3 to TRBJ1-1; D is undetermined. The germline V gene encodes CDR1 LGHNA and CDR2 YSLEER. The CDR3 sequence is 13 residues long. Deletions cut 2 bases from V and 2 bases from J, with 6 bases between. The CDR3 DNA reads as TGCGCCAGCAGCCAATCCGTTAACACTGAAGCTTTCTTT. It is translated as CASSQSVNTEAFF.

The chain joins TRBV6-1 to TRBJ1-2; D is unclear. CDR1 is MNHNS and CDR2 is SASEGT in the germline V gene. The germline V and J ends were trimmed by 2 bases and 5 bases, with 9 bases remaining between them. CDR3 size: 13 residues. CDR3 DNA sequence: TGTGCCAGCAGTGAAAGAGGAGCGTATGGCTACACCTTC. Its protein product is CASSERGAYGYTF.

The chain recombines TRBV7-9 with TRBJ1-6, with D possibly matching TRBD1 (5 bases). Trimming left V 6 bases short and J 6 bases short, with 18 bases between. The CDR3 is 16 residues long. CDR1 and CDR2 (germline): SEHNR, FQNEAQ (reference sequence). The CDR3 loop is CASSLAPGLPNSPLHF. The CDR3 DNA follows: TGTGCCAGCAGTTTGGCCCCGGGACTGCCTAATTCACCCCTCCACTTT.

CDR3 sequence: CASSVDSTPYEQYF. DNA for the CDR3: TGTGCCAGCAGCGTAGACAGTACCCCCTACGAGCAGTACTTC. The V call is TRBV9, the J call TRBJ2-7; D gene ambiguous. Trimming removed 0 bases at V and 2 bases at J, with 9 bases between. The CDR3 has 14 residues. Germline lookup yields CDR1 SGDLS and CDR2 YYNGEE.

The chain recombines TRBV30 with TRBJ2-1; TRBD2 might be the D (5 bases). Germline CDR1 and CDR2: GTSNPN and SVGIG (reference sequence). V was clipped by 1 base and J by 1 base, with 20 bases between them. The CDR3 contains 18 residues. Here the CDR3 reads CAWSAAVEDSLSYNEQFF. The CDR3 DNA reads as TGTGCCTGGAGTGCAGCGGTAGAGGACTCGCTGTCCTACAATGAGCAGTTCTTC.

This chain joins TRBV7-2 and TRBJ2-7; TRBD1 matches at 8 bases. Germline trimming cut 1 base from V and 5 bases from J; bases unmatched to any gene: 7. Looked up from germline, CDR1 is SGHTA and CDR2 is FQGNSA. This CDR3 is built from 15 residues. CDR3 sequence: CASSLVWTGRDEQYF. Here the CDR3 DNA reads TGTGCCAGCAGCTTAGTGTGGACAGGGCGCGACGAGCAGTACTTC.

This rearrangement joins TRBV13 to TRBJ1-2, with a weak D call TRBD1 (6 bases). The CDR3 covers 15 residues. V was clipped by 5 bases and J by 0 bases, with 13 bases between them. Germline CDR1 is PRHDT and CDR2 is FYEKMQ (reference sequence). As DNA, the CDR3 is TGTGCCAGCAGCATCACAGGGAGAGCTAACTATGGCTACACCTTC. Its protein is CASSITGRANYGYTF.

The rearrangement links TRBV3-1 (or the pseudogene TRBV3-2) to TRBJ2-1, with TRBD1 as a possible D gene (5 bases). Germline loops: CDR1 LGHDT, CDR2 YNNKEL (reference sequence). The CDR3 length is 15 residues. V was pared by 1 base and J by 5 bases, with 12 bases between. The CDR3 DNA reads TGTGCCAGCAGCCAAGGCCCAGGGTCCCACAATGAGCAGTTCTTC. It specifies CASSQGPGSHNEQFF.

The CDR3 nucleotides read TGTGCCAGCAGTCCTACTAGGTCAGAGACCCAGTACTTC. Translation gives CASSPTRSETQYF. V usage is TRBV27 and J usage is TRBJ2-5, with D possibly TRBD2 on 5 matching bases. The CDR3 runs 13 residues. Germline CDR1 reads MNHEY; CDR2 reads SMNVEV (reference sequence). Trimming left V 5 bases short and J 4 bases short, with 11 bases between.

CDR3 DNA sequence: TGTGCCTGGAGTGTGTCAACAGCTCCTTTTTACTCTGGAAACACCATATATTTT. Amino acids: CAWSVSTAPFYSGNTIYF. This chain connects TRBV30 to TRBJ1-3; unclear D gene. Germline V gene lookup returns CDR1 GTSNPN and CDR2 SVGIG (reference sequence). CDR3 length equals 18 residues. The V gene lost 0 bases and the J gene lost 0 bases, with 18 bases spanning the gap.

V is TRBV19 and J is TRBJ1-4; 7 nucleotides align to TRBD1. Looked up from germline, CDR1 is LNHDA and CDR2 is SQIVND (reference sequence). The length of the CDR3 is 17 residues. V dropped 2 bases and J dropped 2; count of bases not matched to a gene: 8. This chain's CDR3 is CASSILSMTGTNEKLFF. In DNA form, the CDR3 reads TGTGCCAGTAGTATACTATCGATGACAGGGACTAATGAAAAACTGTTTTTT.

The chain carries TRBV3-1 (or the pseudogene TRBV3-2) and TRBJ1-6, with unresolved D. Germline V gene lookup returns CDR1 LGHDT and CDR2 YNNKEL (reference sequence). This CDR3 region has 15 residues. V lost 0 bases, J lost 5 bases, and 8 bases lay in between. The CDR3, as DNA: TGTGCCAGCAGCCAAGATAGATCTGATAATTCACCCCTCCACTTT. As protein: CASSQDRSDNSPLHF.

The CDR3 sequence: CATSDLRRGGGELFF. CDR3 nucleotides: TGTGCCACCAGTGATTTGCGCCGGGGTGGCGGGGAGCTGTTTTTT. V and J are TRBV24-1 and TRBJ2-2; tentatively, D is TRBD2 (5 bases). The CDR3 totals 15 residues. CDR1 is KGHDR and CDR2 is SFDVKD in the germline V gene. V was trimmed by 0 bases and J by 7 bases, leaving 11 bases between them.

The rearrangement links TRBV4-1 to TRBJ1-2; unclear D gene. Trimming shortened V by 1 base and J by 2 bases, and 17 bases separated the two germline ends. CDR1 is MGHRA, CDR2 YSYEKL, per germline. The CDR3 is made up of 17 amino acids. For the CDR3, the DNA is TGCGCCAGCAGCCAAGGAATGGGGAGGCGAGTAAACTATGGCTACACCTTC. Translated: CASSQGMGRRVNYGYTF.

The V and J genes are TRBV7-9 and TRBJ1-2; the match to TRBD1 covers 9 bases. The CDR3 length is 14 residues. Germline loops: CDR1 SEHNR, CDR2 FQNEAQ (reference sequence). The V and J ends lost 4 bases and 6 bases, in that order; junction bases with no gene match: 6. The CDR3 is CASSYGQGNHGYTF. The DNA of the CDR3 is TGTGCCAGCAGCTATGGACAGGGGAATCATGGCTACACCTTC.

The chain couples TRBV18 to TRBJ2-7; 8 bases agree with TRBD1. Germline loops: CDR1 KGHSH, CDR2 LQKENI. V shed 5 bases, J shed 2 bases, and the junction held 8 bases outside the gene matches. The CDR3 runs to 15 residues. CDR3 bases: TGTGCCAGCTCAGTAGCGACAGGGGCCCCCTACGAGCAGTACTTC. Translation gives CASSVATGAPYEQYF. The whole variable domain, remainder taken from reference TRBV18 and TRBJ2-7, is NAGVMQNPRHLVRRRGQEARLRCSPMKGHSHVYWYRQLPEEGLKFMVYLQKENIIDESGMPKERFSAEFPKEGPSILRIQQVVRGDSAAYFCASSVATGAPYEQYFGPGTRLTVT.

The chain uses TRBV19 and TRBJ2-5; a weak D match, TRBD1 (5 bases). V shed 1 base and J shed 5 bases, with 14 bases lying between them. Germline loops: CDR1 LNHDA, CDR2 SQIVND (reference sequence). The CDR3 extends over 15 amino acids. CDR3 nucleotide sequence: TGTGCCAGTAGTATAGGACATGGCCAGGGCGAGACCCAGTACTTC. Protein sequence: CASSIGHGQGETQYF.

The chain has TRBV7-3 and TRBJ1-1; 7 bases agree with TRBD1. Germline V CDR1 and CDR2: SGHTA, FQGTGA. This CDR3 spans 14 amino acids. The V segment lost 6 bases and the J segment 5 bases; nucleotides outside the gene matches: 9. The CDR3 loop reads CASSRRGRGTEAFF. The CDR3 DNA reads as TGTGCCAGCAGTCGTAGGGGGCGCGGGACTGAAGCTTTCTTT.

The chain links TRBV2 to TRBJ2-1, with 12 bases matching TRBD2. Per germline, CDR1 SNHLY and CDR2 FYNNEI. V dropped 7 bases and J dropped 4; count of bases not matched to a gene: 2. The CDR3 sequence is 14 residues long. CDR3 residues: CASKLAGGYNEQFF. DNA of the CDR3: TGTGCCAGCAAACTAGCGGGGGGATACAATGAGCAGTTCTTC. Looking up the rest from reference TRBV2 and TRBJ2-1 gives the full variable domain: EPEVTQTPSHQVTQMGQEVILRCVPISNHLYFYWYRQILGQKVEFLVSFYNNEISEKSEIFDDQFSVERPDGSNFTLKIRSTKLEDSAMYFCASKLAGGYNEQFFGPGTRLTVL.